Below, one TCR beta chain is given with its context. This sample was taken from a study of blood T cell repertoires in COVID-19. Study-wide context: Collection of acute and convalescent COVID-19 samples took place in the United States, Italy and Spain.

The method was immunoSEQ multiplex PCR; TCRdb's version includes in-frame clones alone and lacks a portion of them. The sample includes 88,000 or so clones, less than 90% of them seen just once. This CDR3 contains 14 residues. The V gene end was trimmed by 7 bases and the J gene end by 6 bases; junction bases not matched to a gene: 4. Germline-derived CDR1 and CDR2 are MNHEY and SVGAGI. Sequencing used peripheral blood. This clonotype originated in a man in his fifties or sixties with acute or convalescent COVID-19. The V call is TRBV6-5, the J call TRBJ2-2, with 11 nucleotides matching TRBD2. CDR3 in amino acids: CASKLAGEAGELFF. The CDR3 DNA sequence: TGTGCCAGCAAACTAGCGGGAGAGGCCGGGGAGCTGTTTTTT.